A single T cell receptor (beta chain) is shown here with its context. Its antigen remains unknown. Primers included in the PCR were 60 Vbeta and 13 Jbeta primers. Per the original data handling: There were about 88 million unique TCR beta chains by a later count, and around 10 million of them were shared. The assay was immunoSEQ multiplex PCR, and TCRdb's table has in-frame clones only and misses some. V, J and clone size are taken as reported in that table, and D and trimming were inferred from the DNA itself. The table lists 110,000 to 150,000 clones, 60% to 80% of them singletons. This specimen comes from a study of cytomegalovirus exposure and HLA in healthy donors. Study results and limitations: In most subjects, TCR beta sequences reportedly gave accurate predictions of HLA-A and HLA-B alleles.

The V and J ends lost 3 bases and 5 bases respectively, with 20 bases between them. CDR3 length: 16 amino acids. Germline V CDR1 and CDR2: SGHDT, YYEEEE. Source material: PBMCs. This chain uses TRBV5-6 with TRBJ1-1, with a weak D call TRBD1 (6 bases). The sequence was collected from a woman aged 30 to 39 in good health and CMV-seronegative. The CDR3 region is CASSSQGRGPWTEAFF. CDR3 nucleotide sequence: TGTGCCAGCAGCTCACAGGGAAGGGGCCCATGGACTGAAGCTTTCTTT.